This is a list of T cell receptor beta chains from one sample in a study of blood T cells in healthy people across ages. Via MiXCR, TCRdb re-called the 5' RACE reads, giving one row per CDR3 protein. The table lists fewer than 2,000,000 distinct CDR3 sequences, around 35% of them singletons. The sequenced sample consisted of blood. Source of these receptors: a woman aged 25 to 39 in good health. Both conserved end residues are part of each CDR3. D genes are given only for firm matches. Not every row has a clone size; where given, it reads once, few, many or a size class.

TRBD1 | many | TRBJ2-7 | TRBV7-2 | TGTGCCAGCACTAAGCCCCGACAGACAGGGGCCTACGAGCAGTACTTC | CASTKPRQTGAYEQYF
. | few | TRBJ2-3 | TRBV11-1 | TGTGCCAGCAGCTTAGCGCATATCCCACCGGAGTATTTT | CASSLAHIPPEYF
. | . | TRBJ1-1 | TRBV7-9 | TGTGCCAGCAGCTTCACTACAGCGATTGAAGCTTTCTTT | CASSFTTAIEAFF
. | . | TRBJ1-6 | TRBV7-2 | TGTGCCAGCAGCTTAGACTGGGGTAACGATTCACCCCTCCACTTT | CASSLDWGNDSPLHF
TRBD1 | few | TRBJ2-3 | TRBV20-1 | TGCAGTGCTAGCCCGACAGGGGGCACAACAGATACGCAGTATTTT | CSASPTGGTTDTQYF
TRBD1 | . | TRBJ2-3 | TRBV5-1 | TGCGCCAGCAGCCTTTGGGACAGGGAAATGGCAGATACGCAGTATTTT | CASSLWDREMADTQYF
. | . | TRBJ1-5 | TRBV6-1 | TGTGCCAGCACGAGCAATCAGCCCCAGCATTTT | CASTSNQPQHF
. | . | TRBJ2-1 | TRBV7-7 | TGTGCCAGCAGCTTAATCGGAGGGACGAATGAGCAGTTCTTC | CASSLIGGTNEQFF
TRBD2 | few | TRBJ2-1 | TRBV28 | TGTGCCAGCAGTCCCAGGTCGGGAGGGATATACAATGAGCAGTTCTTC | CASSPRSGGIYNEQFF
TRBD2 | many | TRBJ2-3 | TRBV9 | TGTGCCAGCAGCCCGGGACTAGCGGGTAACACAGATACGCAGTATTTT | CASSPGLAGNTDTQYF
TRBD1 | . | TRBJ2-7 | TRBV6-1 | TGTGCCAGCCCAGGGGGCAGCTCCTACGAGCAGTACTTC | CASPGGSSYEQYF
. | . | TRBJ2-3 | TRBV9 | TGTGCCAGCAGCGTAGCTACGGCTTATCAGGGGCGCACAGATACGCAGTATTTT | CASSVATAYQGRTDTQYF
. | . | TRBJ1-2 | TRBV18 | TGTGCCAGCTCAGGCCAGACAGTTACCAACTATGGCTACACCTTC | CASSGQTVTNYGYTF
TRBD2 | . | TRBJ2-5 | TRBV2 | TGTGCCAGCAGGGAAGTAAGCGGGGAAGAGACCCAGTACTTC | CASREVSGEETQYF
TRBD1 | few | TRBJ1-2 | TRBV5-4 | TGTGCCAGCAGCTCAAGAAGACAGGGAGGGAACTATGGCTACACCTTC | CASSSRRQGGNYGYTF
. | . | TRBJ1-2 | TRBV19 | TGTGCCAGTAATACCAGGGCGTCCGGCTACACCTTC | CASNTRASGYTF
TRBD2 | many | TRBJ2-3 | TRBV4-1 | TGCGCCAGCAGCCAAGAGTATGGGACTAGCGGAGTAGATACGCAGTATTTT | CASSQEYGTSGVDTQYF
TRBD2 | . | TRBJ2-7 | TRBV20-1 | TGCAGTGCTATGCTAGCGGGAGGCCCCTACGAGCAGTACTTC | CSAMLAGGPYEQYF
TRBD2 | . | TRBJ2-7 | TRBV6-1 | TGTGCCAGCAGTGGTAGACTAGCGCCCAAGGGGTCCTACGAGCAGTACTTC | CASSGRLAPKGSYEQYF
. | . | TRBJ2-2 | TRBV20-1 | TGCAGTGCTAGAGAGGGCGACACCCTCACCGGGGAGCTGTTTTTT | CSAREGDTLTGELFF
TRBD2 | many | TRBJ2-3 | TRBV7-2 | TGTGCCAGCAGCTTAGGGACTAGGGACACAGATACGCAGTATTTT | CASSLGTRDTDTQYF
TRBD1 | few | TRBJ2-7 | TRBV19 | TGTGCCAGTAGCAAACTCCCGGGACAGGGGTACTTCGAGCAGTACTTC | CASSKLPGQGYFEQYF
. | few | TRBJ1-6 | TRBV20-1 | TGCAGTGCTAGGCAGGGAGAATCACCCCTCCACTTT | CSARQGESPLHF
TRBD2 | few | TRBJ2-3 | TRBV30 | TGTGCCTGGAGTGGGGGGGGGTCCGTCAACCTAGGGGATACGCAGTATTTT | CAWSGGGSVNLGDTQYF
TRBD1 | . | TRBJ2-7 | TRBV6-5 | TGTGCCAGCGGCCGGGACAGGGTTTCCGAGCAGTACTTC | CASGRDRVSEQYF
TRBD1 | few | TRBJ2-7 | TRBV4-1 | TGCGCCAGCAGCCAAGAGAAAAGACAGGGCCTCTACGAGCAGTACTTC | CASSQEKRQGLYEQYF
. | few | TRBJ2-4 | TRBV7-3 | TGTGCCAGCAGCCCAGACGGAGCCAGTAACATTCAGTACTTC | CASSPDGASNIQYF